The text below deals with one T cell receptor (beta chain). Its antigen is not yet known. No much larger clone is present one base from it, and per-base qualities are unavailable. This sample was included in a study of TIL therapy for anti-PD-1-resistant metastatic lung cancer listed by TCRdb under 2021. In terms of the full investigation: Tumors were harvested before any PD-1/PD-L1 blockade; patients then received nivolumab, and those progressing received lymphodepletion, expanded TIL infusion and IL-2. T cell receptor beta sequencing of tumor and peripheral blood was used to follow clonotypes across the tumor, the expanded TIL product and serial blood samples. Enrolled patients had a median age of roughly 50 years (range roughly 35-85) and a median tumor PD-L1 proportion score of 4.5% to 6.5%. The cohort was composed predominantly of lung adenocarcinoma, with a few EGFR-mutant and two ALK-rearranged tumors included, and half of patients were identified as current or former smokers. Across the cohort, whole-exome sequencing showed a median non-synonymous tumor mutation burden of roughly 1.5 mutations per megabase.

TCR beta CDR3 regions were amplified from genomic DNA with the immunoSEQ v3 hsTCRB kit using bias-controlled multiplex PCR. TCR libraries were sequenced on an Illumina NextSeq 500 to about 2 million read pairs for survey level or roughly 4.5-6 million for deep level. The original pipeline was this. V, D and J genes were assigned, non-productive sequences were removed, and clonality was reported by immunoSEQ Analyzer software. Repertoires were compared using productive Simpson clonality and Morisita overlap index of productive TRB rearrangements between infused TIL and blood. Absolute clonotype counts in blood were estimated by multiplying the lymphocyte count by the CD3+ fraction and by the productive frequency of the clone. TCRdb took over this immuneACCESS table, retaining in-frame rearrangements with V and J assigned. Such tables are incomplete; in checked studies, under half of the missing clones stem from an unresolved V gene, and the remainder is unexplained. V and J calls and clone size are copied from that table; D and trimming were computed from the DNA. This sample has tens of thousands of clones in its table, and roughly 87% of those were observed once. The ten most abundant clones make up 2% to 3% of the sample.

In the paper's terms, the time point label means: pre-treatment sample, taken before nivolumab and TIL therapy. Between late 2017 and January 2020, a dual-center phase I trial enrolled adults who had stage 4 NSCLC. The samples were obtained from a phase I trial that was single-arm and open-label and tested tumor-infiltrating lymphocyte therapy combined with nivolumab in advanced non-small cell lung cancer. Blood mononuclear cells from EDTA tubes were isolated by Ficoll gradient, snap-frozen as pellets, and DNA was extracted with a Qiagen mini-prep kit. What the research found in general, with its limitations: The study protocol defined all tumor marker inferences as exploratory. The baseline peripheral repertoire was partially replaced by infused TIL clonotypes, which then decayed over months, and persistence showed no apparent association with response. Because the cohort was highly selected, with more treatment-naive, never-smoker and oncogene-addicted patients than is typical, generalizability is limited.

The trim is 4 bases for V and 8 bases for J, with a gap of 24 bases between the germline ends. CDR1 is given as SGDLS and CDR2 as YYNGEE, both from the germline V gene. From the cysteine up to the phenylalanine, the CDR3 has a length of 16 residues. Kept here is only the CDR3 DNA, which spans 48 bases and is read in frame from base 1. The sequencing here drew on blood, taken at baseline. This chain joins TRBV9 to TRBJ1-2, with no confident D gene call. The receptor's source is a person aged 25-79 years with non-small cell lung cancer. The DNA is TGTGCCAGCAGCCCTACAACCTCACGCTTTAAATCCGGCTACACCTTC. This translates into CASSPTTSRFKSGYTF. Reference TRBV9 and TRBJ1-2 proteins supply the regions before and after the CDR3; the full variable domain is: DSGVTQTPKHLITATGQRVTLRCSPRSGDLSVYWYQQSLDQGLQFLIQYYNGEERAKGNILERFSAQQFPDLHSELNLSSLELGDSALYFCASSPTTSRFKSGYTFGSGTRLTVV.